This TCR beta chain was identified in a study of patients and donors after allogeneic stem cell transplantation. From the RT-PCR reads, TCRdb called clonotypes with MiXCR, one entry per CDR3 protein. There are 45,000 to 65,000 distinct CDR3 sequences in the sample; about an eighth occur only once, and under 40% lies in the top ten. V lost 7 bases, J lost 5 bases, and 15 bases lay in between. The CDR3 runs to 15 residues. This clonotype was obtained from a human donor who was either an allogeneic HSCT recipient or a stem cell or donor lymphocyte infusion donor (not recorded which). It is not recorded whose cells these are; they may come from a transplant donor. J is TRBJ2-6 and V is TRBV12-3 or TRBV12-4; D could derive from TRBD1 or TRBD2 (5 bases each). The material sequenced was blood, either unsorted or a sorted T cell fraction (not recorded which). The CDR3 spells CASIKEGSWANVLTF. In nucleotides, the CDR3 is TGTGCCAGCATTAAAGAGGGGAGCTGGGCCAACGTCCTGACTTTC.